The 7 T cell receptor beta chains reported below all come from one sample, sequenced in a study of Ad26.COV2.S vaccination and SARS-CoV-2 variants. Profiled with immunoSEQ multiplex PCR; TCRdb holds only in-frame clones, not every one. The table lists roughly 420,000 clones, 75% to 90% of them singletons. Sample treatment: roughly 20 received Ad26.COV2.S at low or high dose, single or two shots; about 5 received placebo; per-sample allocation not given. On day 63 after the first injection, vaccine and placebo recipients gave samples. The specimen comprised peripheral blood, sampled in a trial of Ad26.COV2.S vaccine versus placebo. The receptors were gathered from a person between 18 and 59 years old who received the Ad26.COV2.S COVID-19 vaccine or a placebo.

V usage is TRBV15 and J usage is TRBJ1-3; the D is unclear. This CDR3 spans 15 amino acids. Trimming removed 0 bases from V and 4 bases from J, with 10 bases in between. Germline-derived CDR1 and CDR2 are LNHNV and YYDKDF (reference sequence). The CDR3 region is CATSRDPGPGNTIYF. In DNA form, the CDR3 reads TGTGCCACCAGCAGAGATCCGGGTCCGGGAAACACCATATATTTT.

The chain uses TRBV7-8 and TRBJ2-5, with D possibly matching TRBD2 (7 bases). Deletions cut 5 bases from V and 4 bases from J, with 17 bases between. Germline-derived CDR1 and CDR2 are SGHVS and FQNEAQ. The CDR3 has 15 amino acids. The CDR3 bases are TGTGCCAGCAGCCCATGGAACAGGGAGGGAGAGACCCAGTACTTC. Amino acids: CASSPWNREGETQYF.

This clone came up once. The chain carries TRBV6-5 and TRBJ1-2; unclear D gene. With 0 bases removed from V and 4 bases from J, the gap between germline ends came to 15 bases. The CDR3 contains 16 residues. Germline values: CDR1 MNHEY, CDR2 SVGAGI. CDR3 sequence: CASSYSMWGEGYGYTF. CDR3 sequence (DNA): TGTGCCAGCAGTTACTCGATGTGGGGAGAGGGCTATGGCTACACCTTC.

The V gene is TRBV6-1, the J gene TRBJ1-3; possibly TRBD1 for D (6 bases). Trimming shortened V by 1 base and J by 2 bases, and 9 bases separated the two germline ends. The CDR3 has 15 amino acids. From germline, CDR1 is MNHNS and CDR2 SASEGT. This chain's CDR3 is CASSEGQAAGNTIYF. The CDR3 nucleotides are TGTGCCAGCAGTGAAGGACAGGCCGCTGGAAACACCATATATTTT.

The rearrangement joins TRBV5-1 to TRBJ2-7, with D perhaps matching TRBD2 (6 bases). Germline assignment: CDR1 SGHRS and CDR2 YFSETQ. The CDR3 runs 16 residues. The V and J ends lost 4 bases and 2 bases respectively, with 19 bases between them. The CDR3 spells CASSASCGTFPYEQYV. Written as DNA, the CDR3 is TGCGCCAGCAGCGCCTCCTGTGGGACTTTTCCCTACGAGCAGTACGTC.

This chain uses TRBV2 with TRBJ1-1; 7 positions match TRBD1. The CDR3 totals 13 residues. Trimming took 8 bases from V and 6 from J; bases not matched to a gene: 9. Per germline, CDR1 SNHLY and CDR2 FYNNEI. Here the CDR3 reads CASLTGEFAEAFF. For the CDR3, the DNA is TGTGCCAGCTTAACAGGGGAGTTCGCTGAAGCTTTCTTT.

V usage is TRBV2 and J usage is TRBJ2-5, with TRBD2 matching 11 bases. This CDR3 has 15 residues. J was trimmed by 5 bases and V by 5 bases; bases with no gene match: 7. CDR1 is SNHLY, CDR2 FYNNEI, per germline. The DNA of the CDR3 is TGTGCCAGCAGTACCCTAGCGGGGGGCCTGGAGACCCAGTACTTC. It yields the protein CASSTLAGGLETQYF.